The rows below give T cell receptor beta chains drawn from one sample of a study of CD8+ T cells in alopecia areata. TCRdb's table, derived via immunoSEQ multiplex PCR, lists solely in-frame clones and lacks some. This table holds 140,000 to 150,000 clones, roughly 46% found once. The sequences come from CD4+ T cells sorted from blood, collected at week 0. Receptor source: a human donor with alopecia areata. Each CDR3 is given with its conserved first and last residue. The order of the fields is CDR3 protein, CDR3 DNA, clone size, V gene, D gene, J gene. A D gene is named only where the DNA matches it firmly. Some rows mark clone size as missing; the rest say once, few, many or name a class of expanded clone.

CAWSERGDTQYF	TGTGCCTGGAGTGAGAGGGGAGATACGCAGTATTTT	.	TRBV30	.	TRBJ2-3
CAWSVGLFGTPLNQPQHF	TGTGCCTGGAGTGTGGGCCTTTTTGGGACACCGCTGAATCAGCCCCAGCATTTT	.	TRBV30	.	TRBJ1-5
CSVVGGNRGQYF	TGCAGCGTTGTCGGTGGTAATCGAGGCCAGTACTTC	.	TRBV29-1	.	TRBJ2-5
CSASGADEQYF	TGCAGTGCCTCCGGGGCCGACGAGCAGTACTTC	.	TRBV20-1	.	TRBJ2-7
CASSERQINQPQHF	TGTGCCAGCAGTGAAAGGCAGATCAATCAGCCCCAGCATTTT	.	TRBV2	.	TRBJ1-5
CASSPKPGGAGTEAFF	TGTGCCAGCAGCCCAAAGCCAGGGGGCGCGGGTACTGAAGCTTTCTTT	few	TRBV5-6	TRBD1	TRBJ1-1
CASTPTPSRVITEAFF	TGTGCCTCCACCCCCACCCCCTCAAGGGTTATCACTGAAGCTTTCTTT	.	TRBV15	.	TRBJ1-1
CASSVGQGSYEQYF	TGTGCCAGCAGTGTCGGGCAGGGTTCCTACGAGCAGTACTTC	.	TRBV2	.	TRBJ2-7
CASRAVAGGNEQFF	TGCGCCAGCAGAGCGGTAGCGGGAGGTAATGAGCAGTTCTTC	.	TRBV5-1	TRBD2	TRBJ2-1
CASSLPLAGDTQYF	TGTGCCAGCAGCTTGCCACTAGCGGGAGATACGCAGTATTTT	.	TRBV5-4	TRBD2	TRBJ2-3
CASSPVGYTEAFF	TGTGCCAGCTCACCGGTAGGGTACACTGAAGCTTTCTTT	.	TRBV18	.	TRBJ1-1
CASSHVTLTGELFF	TGTGCCAGCAGCCACGTGACGCTCACCGGGGAGCTGTTTTTT	.	TRBV7-8	.	TRBJ2-2
CASRPTPGDNQPQHF	TGTGCCAGTAGGCCGACACCGGGAGACAATCAGCCCCAGCATTTT	few	TRBV19	.	TRBJ1-5
CASSLDYPRDRGPTEAFF	TGCGCCAGCAGCTTGGACTACCCTCGGGACAGGGGCCCCACTGAAGCTTTCTTT	.	TRBV5-1	TRBD1	TRBJ1-1
CSVGVEAGPSYEQYF	TGCAGCGTTGGGGTGGAGGCAGGGCCCTCCTACGAGCAGTACTTC	.	TRBV29-1	.	TRBJ2-7
CSVDGTQGLGSTDTQYF	TGCAGCGTTGATGGTACGCAGGGTTTGGGGTCCACAGATACGCAGTATTTT	.	TRBV29-1	.	TRBJ2-3
CASSSGPLAKNIQYF	TGTGCCAGCAGTTCAGGCCCCCTAGCCAAAAACATTCAGTACTTC	.	TRBV25-1	.	TRBJ2-4
CATARDNTGELFF	TGTGCCACCGCTAGGGACAACACCGGGGAGCTGTTTTTT	few	TRBV15	.	TRBJ2-2
CASSLGGPGANVLTF	TGCGCCAGCAGCTTAGGAGGGCCTGGGGCCAACGTCCTGACTTTC	.	TRBV5-1	.	TRBJ2-6
CASSYQQGKAFF	TGTGCCAGCAGTTACCAACAGGGAAAAGCTTTCTTT	few	TRBV6-5	.	TRBJ1-1